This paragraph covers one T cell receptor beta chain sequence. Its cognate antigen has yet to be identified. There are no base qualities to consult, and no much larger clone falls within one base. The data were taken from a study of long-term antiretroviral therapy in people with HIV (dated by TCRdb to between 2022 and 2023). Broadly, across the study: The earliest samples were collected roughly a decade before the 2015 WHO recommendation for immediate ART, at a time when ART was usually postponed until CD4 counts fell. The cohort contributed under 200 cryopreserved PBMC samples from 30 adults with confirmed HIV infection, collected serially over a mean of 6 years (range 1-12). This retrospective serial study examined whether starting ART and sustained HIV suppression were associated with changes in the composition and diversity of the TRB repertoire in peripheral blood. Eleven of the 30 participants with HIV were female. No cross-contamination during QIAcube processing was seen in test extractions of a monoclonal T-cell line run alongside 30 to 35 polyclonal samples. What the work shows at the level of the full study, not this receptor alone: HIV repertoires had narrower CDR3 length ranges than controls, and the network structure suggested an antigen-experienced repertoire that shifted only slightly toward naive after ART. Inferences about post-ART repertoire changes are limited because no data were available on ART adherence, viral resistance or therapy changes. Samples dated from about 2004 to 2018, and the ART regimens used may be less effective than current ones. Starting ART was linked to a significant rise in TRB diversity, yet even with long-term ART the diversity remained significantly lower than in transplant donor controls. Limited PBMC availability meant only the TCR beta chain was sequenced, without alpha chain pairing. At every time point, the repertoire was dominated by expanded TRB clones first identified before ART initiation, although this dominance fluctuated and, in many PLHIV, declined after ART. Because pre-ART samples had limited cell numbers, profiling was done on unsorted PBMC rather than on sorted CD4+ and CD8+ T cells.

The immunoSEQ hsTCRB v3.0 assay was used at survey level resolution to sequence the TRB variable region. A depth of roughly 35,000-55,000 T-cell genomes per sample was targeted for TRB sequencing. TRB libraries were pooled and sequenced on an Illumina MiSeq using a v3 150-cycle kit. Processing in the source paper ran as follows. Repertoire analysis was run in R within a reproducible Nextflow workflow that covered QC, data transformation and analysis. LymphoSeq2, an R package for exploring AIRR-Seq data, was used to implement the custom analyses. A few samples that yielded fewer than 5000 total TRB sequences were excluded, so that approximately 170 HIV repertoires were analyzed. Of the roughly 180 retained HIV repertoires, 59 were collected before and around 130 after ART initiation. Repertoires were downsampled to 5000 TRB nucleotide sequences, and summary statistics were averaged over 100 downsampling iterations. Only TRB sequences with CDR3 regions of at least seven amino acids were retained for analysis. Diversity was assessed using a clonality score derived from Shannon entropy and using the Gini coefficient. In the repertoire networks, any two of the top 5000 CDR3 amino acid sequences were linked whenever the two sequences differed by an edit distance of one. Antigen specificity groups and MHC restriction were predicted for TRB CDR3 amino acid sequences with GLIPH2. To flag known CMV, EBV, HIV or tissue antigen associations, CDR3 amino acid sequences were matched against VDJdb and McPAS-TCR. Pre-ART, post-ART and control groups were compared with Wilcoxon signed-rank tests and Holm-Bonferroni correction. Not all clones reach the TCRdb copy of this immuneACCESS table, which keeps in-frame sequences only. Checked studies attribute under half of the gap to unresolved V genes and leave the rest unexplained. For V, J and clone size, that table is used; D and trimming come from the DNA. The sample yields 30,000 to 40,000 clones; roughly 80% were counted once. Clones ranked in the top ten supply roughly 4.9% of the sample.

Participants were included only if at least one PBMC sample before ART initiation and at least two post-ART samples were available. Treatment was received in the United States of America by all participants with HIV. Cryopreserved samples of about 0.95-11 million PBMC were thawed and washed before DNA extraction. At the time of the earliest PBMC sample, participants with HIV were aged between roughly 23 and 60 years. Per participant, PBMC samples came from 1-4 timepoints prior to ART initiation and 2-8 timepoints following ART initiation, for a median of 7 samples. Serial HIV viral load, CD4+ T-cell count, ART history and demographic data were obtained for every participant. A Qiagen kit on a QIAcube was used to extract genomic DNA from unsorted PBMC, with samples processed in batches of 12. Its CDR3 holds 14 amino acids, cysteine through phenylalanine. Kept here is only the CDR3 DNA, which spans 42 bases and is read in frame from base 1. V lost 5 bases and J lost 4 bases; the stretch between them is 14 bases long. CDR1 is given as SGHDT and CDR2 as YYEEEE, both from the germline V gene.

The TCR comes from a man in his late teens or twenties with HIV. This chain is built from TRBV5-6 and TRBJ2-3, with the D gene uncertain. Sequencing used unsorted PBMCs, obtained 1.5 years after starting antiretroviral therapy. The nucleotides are TGTGCCAGCAGTGACCGACGTTTTGCAGATACGCAGTATTTT. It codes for CASSDRRFADTQYF.